The clone carrying this TCR beta chain was seen only a few times. What it binds is unknown. By 5'RACE template switching, TCR cDNA was produced, with a universal primer site and UMIs added in the process. TCRdb reprocessed the 5' RACE reads with MiXCR, giving one entry per CDR3 protein. This sample has 250,000 to 350,000 distinct CDR3 sequences, with about 6.6% found just once. Trimming removed 1 base from V and 7 bases from J, with 17 bases in between. Germline CDR1 is LGHNA and CDR2 is YNFKEQ. This CDR3 region has 16 residues. The data were obtained in a study of T cells after yellow fever vaccination. Whole-study context: Any fraction with a low cell number was prepared using SMART-Seq v4 Ultra Low Input. Broader study findings: Reappearance after the booster was seen for most primary-vaccination clones, at 95% to 97% CD4 and 75% to 90% CD8. The secondary response showed a weaker magnitude and a faster peak, day 5 versus 15.

The sample in question was PBMCs, obtained about 41 days after the first yellow fever vaccination. This TCR derives from a man between 18 and 29 years old who received the YFV17D yellow fever vaccine. This rearrangement joins TRBV4-2 to TRBJ2-1; D gene uncertain. The CDR3 DNA follows: TGTGCCAGCAGCCAAGTTAGGAGCGAAATACGGAATGAGCAGTTCTTC. Translating gives CASSQVRSEIRNEQFF.